The 5 T cell receptor beta chains in this list originate from one sample, sequenced in a study of response to subunit inactivated influenza vaccine. TCRdb re-analysed the RT-PCR reads in MiXCR, keeping a single row per CDR3 protein. This repertoire shows about 830,000 distinct CDR3 sequences, approximately 18% found once; its top ten account for 11%. Sequenced here: PBMCs from blood, sampled around 5 days after vaccination. All receptors come from a man in his forties or fifties who received an inactivated influenza vaccine.

This clonotype has more than one count but fewer than ten. V is TRBV4-2 and J is TRBJ2-1; 11 positions agree with TRBD2. The CDR3 is 17 amino acids. V dropped 5 bases and J dropped 10; count of bases not matched to a gene: 16. Germline values: CDR1 LGHNA, CDR2 YNFKEQ. CDR3 DNA sequence: TGTGCCAGCAGCAGCCAGAGGGGAGTAGCGGGAGGGAACGAGCAGTTCTTC. Protein sequence: CASSSQRGVAGGNEQFF.

This clonotype was detected only once. This chain uses TRBV9 with TRBJ2-3; no clear D. The CDR3 has 15 amino acids. CDR1 and CDR2 from the germline V gene are SGDLS and YYNGEE. Trimming removed 0 bases from V and 7 bases from J, with 15 bases in between. The DNA of the CDR3 is TGTGCCAGCAGCGTAGGATCCCGGGCACATCATACGCAGTATTTT. Amino acid sequence: CASSVGSRAHHTQYF.

This clonotype showed up many times. V and J are TRBV7-3 and TRBJ2-3; no firm D call. This CDR3 has 14 residues. Germline V gene sequence: CDR1 SGHTA, CDR2 FQGTGA. Trimming pared 3 bases from V and 6 bases from J, leaving 13 bases between. This CDR3 reads CASSFSGRPDTQYF. As DNA, the CDR3 is TGTGCCAGCAGCTTTTCAGGCAGGCCCGATACGCAGTATTTT.

This chain links TRBV5-1 with TRBJ2-7; 8 nucleotides match TRBD1. V shed 2 bases and J 6 bases; nucleotides not matched to a gene: 13. This CDR3 contains 16 residues. Germline V CDR1 and CDR2: SGHRS, YFSETQ. The CDR3 spells CASSFGGTTGTGEQYF. CDR3 nucleotide sequence: TGCGCCAGCAGCTTCGGGGGCACGACAGGGACAGGCGAGCAGTACTTC. The full variable domain, rest sourced from reference TRBV5-1 and TRBJ2-7, is KAGVTQTPRYLIKTRGQQVTLSCSPISGHRSVSWYQQTPGQGLQFLFEYFSETQRNKGNFPGRFSGRQFSNSRSEMNVSTLELGDSALYLCASSFGGTTGTGEQYFGPGTRLTVT.

The chain couples TRBV18 to TRBJ1-4, with D unresolved. The CDR3 has 13 amino acids. The V and J ends lost 3 bases and 5 bases respectively, with 7 bases between them. CDR1 KGHSH and CDR2 LQKENI come from the germline V gene. The CDR3 coding sequence is TGTGCCAGCTCACCGCAGCGGAATGAAAAACTGTTTTTT. As protein: CASSPQRNEKLFF.